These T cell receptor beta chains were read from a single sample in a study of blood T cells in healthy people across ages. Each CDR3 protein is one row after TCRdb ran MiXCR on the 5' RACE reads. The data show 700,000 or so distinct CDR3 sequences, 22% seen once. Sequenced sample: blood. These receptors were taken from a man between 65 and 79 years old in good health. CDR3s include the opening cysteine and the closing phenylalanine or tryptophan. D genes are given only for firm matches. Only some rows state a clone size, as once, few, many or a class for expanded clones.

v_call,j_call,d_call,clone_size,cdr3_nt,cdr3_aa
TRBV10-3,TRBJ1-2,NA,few,TGTGCCATCAGTGACGTGCCGCTTAACAGGAACCTTAACTATGGCTACACCTTC,CAISDVPLNRNLNYGYTF
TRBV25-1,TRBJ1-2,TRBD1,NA,TGTGCCAGCAGTGCGGGACAGACCTCCTATGGCTACACCTTC,CASSAGQTSYGYTF
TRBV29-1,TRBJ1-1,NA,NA,TGCAGCGCCAACAGGGAGTTGGACACTGAAGCTTTCTTT,CSANRELDTEAFF
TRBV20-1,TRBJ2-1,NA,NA,TGCAGTGCCCAAGGAACTACCAGCTACAATGAGCAGTTCTTC,CSAQGTTSYNEQFF
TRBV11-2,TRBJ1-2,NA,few,TGTGCCAGCAGCTTAGTTCTGTCGGGGGCCGGCTACACCTTC,CASSLVLSGAGYTF
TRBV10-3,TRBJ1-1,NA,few,TGTGCCATCAGCCCGGCTCTACTTAACACTGAAGCTTTCTTT,CAISPALLNTEAFF
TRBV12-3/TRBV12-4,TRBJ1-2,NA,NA,TGTGCCAGCAGTTTCGCCCATCACGAGGGTGGCTACACCTTC,CASSFAHHEGGYTF
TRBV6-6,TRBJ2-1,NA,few,TGTGCCAGCAGACCCCCTGAAGGGAGCTCCTACAATGAGCAGTTCTTC,CASRPPEGSSYNEQFF
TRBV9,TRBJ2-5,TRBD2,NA,TGTGCCAGCAGCGTACGGACTAGCGGAGCGGGCGTACAAGAGACCCAGTACTTC,CASSVRTSGAGVQETQYF
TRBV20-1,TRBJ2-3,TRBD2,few,TGCAGTGCGGGGATAGCGGGGGGCCGCACAGATACGCAGTATTTT,CSAGIAGGRTDTQYF
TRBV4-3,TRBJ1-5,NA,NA,TGCGCCAGCAGCCAAGCGAGAGGGCAGCCCCAGCATTTT,CASSQARGQPQHF
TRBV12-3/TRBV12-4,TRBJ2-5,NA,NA,TGTGCCAGCAGTAAAGTGGGGACCCAGTACTTC,CASSKVGTQYF
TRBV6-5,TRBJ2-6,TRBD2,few,TGTGCCAGCAGACTTACGTACGGGGGGAACTCTGGGACCAACGTCCTGACTTTC,CASRLTYGGNSGTNVLTF
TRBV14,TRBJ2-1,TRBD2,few,TGTGCCAGCAGCCAAACTAGCGCCGACAATGAGCAGTTCTTC,CASSQTSADNEQFF
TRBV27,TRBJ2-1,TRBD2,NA,TGTGCCAGCAGTCCCGGGACTAGCGGGAGGGCAAGGAACAATGAGCAGTTCTTC,CASSPGTSGRARNNEQFF
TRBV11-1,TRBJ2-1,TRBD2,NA,TGTGCCAGCAGCTTAACAGCGGCTATAGCGGGAGGGGATTACGATGAGCAGTTCTTC,CASSLTAAIAGGDYDEQFF
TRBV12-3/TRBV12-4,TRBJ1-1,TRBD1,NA,TGTGCCAGCAGAAGACAGGGTTTCTACACTGAAGCTTTCTTT,CASRRQGFYTEAFF
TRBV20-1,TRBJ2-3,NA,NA,TGCAGTGCTAGAGAAGTTCCGTCAGATACGCAGTATTTT,CSAREVPSDTQYF
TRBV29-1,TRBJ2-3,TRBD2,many,TGCAGCGTAGAAACTAGCGGGGGTTTCACAGATACGCAGTATTTT,CSVETSGGFTDTQYF
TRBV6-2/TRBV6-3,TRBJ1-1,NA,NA,TGTGCCAGCGCCTGGGGCGGAACTGAAGCTTTCTTT,CASAWGGTEAFF
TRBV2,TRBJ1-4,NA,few,TGTGCCAGCAGTGCCATATTGGGGGCAACTAATGAAAAACTGTTTTTT,CASSAILGATNEKLFF
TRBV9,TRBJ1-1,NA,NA,TGTGCCAGCAGCGTAGACTCGGGGTCCACTGAAGCTTTCTTT,CASSVDSGSTEAFF
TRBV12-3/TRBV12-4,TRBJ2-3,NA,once,TGTGCCAGCAGGGATCCTGTGAAAGTGGGGCCAGATACGCAGTATTTT,CASRDPVKVGPDTQYF
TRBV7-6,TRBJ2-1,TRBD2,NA,TGTGCCAGCAGCTTAGGAAGTAGCGGGGATTGGAATGAGCAGTTCTTC,CASSLGSSGDWNEQFF
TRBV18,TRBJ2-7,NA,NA,TGTGCCAGCTCACCTGAATGGAGGGGGATAGTTGGCGAGCAGTACTTC,CASSPEWRGIVGEQYF
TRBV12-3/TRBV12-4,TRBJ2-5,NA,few,TGTGCCAGCAGGGCACAGGGAAGAGTGAGAGAGACCCAGTACTTC,CASRAQGRVRETQYF
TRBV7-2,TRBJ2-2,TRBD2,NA,TGTGCCAGCAGCCCTATGCTAGCGGATAACACCGGGGAGCTGTTTTTT,CASSPMLADNTGELFF
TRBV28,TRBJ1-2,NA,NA,TGTGCCAGCAGTTTCCTCCGTGGGGTACAGAATGGCTACACCTTC,CASSFLRGVQNGYTF
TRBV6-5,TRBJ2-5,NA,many,TGTGCCAGCAGTTACGACAGGCAAGAGACCCAGTACTTC,CASSYDRQETQYF
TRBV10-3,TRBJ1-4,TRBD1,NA,TGTGCCATCAGTGATGCCGGGACAGCTAATGAAAAACTGTTTTTT,CAISDAGTANEKLFF
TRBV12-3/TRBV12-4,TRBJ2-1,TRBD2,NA,TGTGCCAGCAGATTAGCGGGGCCGCCCTACAATGAGCAGTTCTTC,CASRLAGPPYNEQFF
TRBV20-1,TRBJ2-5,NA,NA,TGCAGTGCTCAGAAAGGGGACGAAGAGACCCAGTACTTC,CSAQKGDEETQYF
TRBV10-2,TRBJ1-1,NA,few,TGCGCCAGCAAACAGGGAGGCGCTGAAGCTTTCTTT,CASKQGGAEAFF